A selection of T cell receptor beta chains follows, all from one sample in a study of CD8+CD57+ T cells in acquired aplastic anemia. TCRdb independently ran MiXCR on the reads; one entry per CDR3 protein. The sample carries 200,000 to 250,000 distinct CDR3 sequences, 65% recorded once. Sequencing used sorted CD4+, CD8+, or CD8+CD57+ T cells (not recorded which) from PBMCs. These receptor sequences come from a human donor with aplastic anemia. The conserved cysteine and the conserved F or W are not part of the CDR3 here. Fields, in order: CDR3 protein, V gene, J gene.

ASSPPGLPNNEQF,TRBV9,TRBJ2-1
ATSRAFRQGGPYEQY,TRBV15,TRBJ2-7
ASSSGTGGESYEQY,TRBV7-9,TRBJ2-7
SVKDRVYGQPQH,TRBV20-1,TRBJ1-5
SAMIHEQF,TRBV20-1,TRBJ2-1
ASSPQDYGYT,TRBV7-8,TRBJ1-2
ASSRQGMPQH,TRBV7-2,TRBJ1-5
ASSPTRDEQF,TRBV9,TRBJ2-1
ASSPPGGSTDTQY,TRBV7-3,TRBJ2-3
ASSLEGRETYEQY,TRBV5-4,TRBJ2-7
ASRPPGPWDSPLH,TRBV10-1,TRBJ1-6
ASSLGGLINQPQH,TRBV10-2,TRBJ1-5
ARRRDEDYEQY,TRBV10-3,TRBJ2-7
ATSRDQGLRAEAF,TRBV15,TRBJ1-1
ASSSGQGPYNEQY,TRBV7-9,TRBJ2-3
ASSFGDSADTQY,TRBV7-2,TRBJ2-3
ASREEGSNTGTRAETQY,TRBV5-1,TRBJ2-5
ASRQGRGVYNEQF,TRBV7-3,TRBJ2-1
SVGQGSYERY,TRBV29-1,TRBJ2-7
ASSLFTNTEAF,TRBV12-3/TRBV12-4,TRBJ1-1
ASSPLGTLSSYEQY,TRBV19,TRBJ2-7
AWSAGTGGAGELF,TRBV30,TRBJ2-2
ASSVEQYNSPLH,TRBV9,TRBJ1-6
ASRGTGPYEQY,TRBV19,TRBJ2-7
ASTPFPGSYEQY,TRBV5-1,TRBJ2-7
ASSRGLELF,TRBV7-2,TRBJ2-2
ASRSAREAQYEQY,TRBV2,TRBJ2-7
AISELGSGNTIY,TRBV10-3,TRBJ1-3
SASRSGDTREQF,TRBV20-1,TRBJ2-1
SAKVEGVVYGYT,TRBV20-1,TRBJ1-2
ASSLSLNNEAF,TRBV7-7,TRBJ1-1
ASSFPIRGANYGYT,TRBV7-9,TRBJ1-2